Listed below are T cell receptor beta chains from one sample, sequenced in a study of PD-L1 blockade in urothelial cancer. The assay was immunoSEQ multiplex PCR, and TCRdb's table has in-frame clones only and misses some. The repertoire holds 70,000 to 95,000 clones, with roughly 89% as singletons. Here the sequenced sample was PBMCs, taken around atezolizumab (anti-PD-L1) treatment. These receptors all come from a man in his sixties with urothelial cancer. Both conserved end residues are part of each CDR3. D genes are given only for firm matches. Some rows mark clone size as missing; the rest say once, few, many or name a class of expanded clone.

V	size	J	D	CDR3	DNA
TRBV9	-	TRBJ1-6	TRBD1	CASSVRASVGTGVSPLHF	TGTGCCAGCAGCGTAAGAGCATCGGTTGGGACAGGGGTTTCACCCCTCCACTTT
TRBV28	-	TRBJ2-7	-	CASITGAQDSYEQYF	TGTGCCAGCATCACTGGGGCACAGGACTCCTACGAGCAGTACTTC
TRBV7-2	-	TRBJ2-7	TRBD1	CASSQGTGAAYEQYF	TGTGCCAGCAGCCAAGGGACAGGGGCCGCCTACGAGCAGTACTTC
TRBV10-1	-	TRBJ2-1	-	CASSDSTGSDEQFF	TGCGCCAGCAGTGACTCGACAGGTAGTGATGAGCAGTTCTTC
TRBV10-2	-	TRBJ1-3	-	CASSELGGSSGNTIYF	TGCGCCAGCAGTGAGCTGGGAGGATCCTCTGGAAACACCATATATTTT
TRBV5-4	-	TRBJ2-3	TRBD1	CASSRGQGRSDTQYF	TGTGCCAGCAGCCGAGGACAGGGTCGGTCAGATACGCAGTATTTT
TRBV11-3	-	TRBJ2-5	-	CASSLAPTQETQYF	TGTGCCAGCAGCTTAGCGCCCACACAAGAGACCCAGTACTTC
TRBV2	-	TRBJ2-6	TRBD1	CASSRDQGAGANVLTF	TGTGCCAGCAGCCGAGATCAGGGGGCTGGGGCCAACGTCCTGACTTTC
TRBV9	-	TRBJ1-2	-	CASSVGQAGPGYTF	TGTGCCAGCAGCGTAGGACAGGCAGGGCCCGGCTACACCTTC
TRBV5-1	-	TRBJ2-3	TRBD1	CASSVGTATRTSTDTQYF	TGCGCCAGCAGCGTTGGGACAGCCACCAGGACCAGCACAGATACGCAGTATTTT
TRBV28	-	TRBJ2-5	-	CASSFLETQYF	TGTGCCAGCAGTTTCTTGGAGACCCAGTACTTC
TRBV5-4	few	TRBJ1-1	-	CASSLPGRGNTEAFF	TGTGCCAGCAGCTTGCCGGGGAGGGGAAACACTGAAGCTTTCTTT
TRBV7-2	-	TRBJ2-1	-	CASSSGVNEQFF	TGTGCCAGCAGCTCCGGGGTGAATGAGCAGTTCTTC
TRBV19	-	TRBJ2-7	TRBD1	CASTANPGQGTYEQYF	TGTGCCAGTACCGCGAACCCGGGACAGGGGACCTACGAGCAGTACTTC
TRBV6-1	-	TRBJ1-3	-	CASSPRAGNTIYF	TGTGCCAGCAGCCCGAGGGCCGGAAACACCATATATTTT
TRBV7-9	-	TRBJ2-1	-	CASSSTRESSYNEQFF	TGTGCCAGCAGCTCTACCCGAGAGAGCTCCTACAATGAGCAGTTCTTC
TRBV25-1	-	TRBJ1-4	TRBD1	CASSPGQGGEKLFF	TGTGCCAGCAGCCCGGGACAGGGAGGGGAAAAACTGTTTTTT
TRBV18	-	TRBJ2-7	-	CASSPPASSYEQYF	TGTGCCAGCTCACCACCGGCCAGTTCCTACGAGCAGTACTTC
TRBV2	-	TRBJ2-1	TRBD1	CASSRTRTGNEQFF	TGTGCCAGCAGTCGCACCCGGACAGGGAATGAGCAGTTCTTC
TRBV5-1	-	TRBJ2-1	TRBD2	CASSLVRGTYNEQFF	TGCGCCAGCAGCTTGGTGCGGGGGACCTACAATGAGCAGTTCTTC
TRBV7-2	-	TRBJ1-5	-	CASSPSSGDSNQPQHF	TGTGCCAGCAGCCCCTCTTCAGGGGATAGCAATCAGCCCCAGCATTTT
TRBV18	-	TRBJ2-1	-	CASSPRSGAGSSYNEQFF	TGTGCCAGCTCACCAAGGTCCGGTGCAGGAAGCTCCTACAATGAGCAGTTCTTC
TRBV11-2	-	TRBJ1-5	-	CASSLVQGHQPQHF	TGTGCCAGCAGCTTAGTACAGGGACATCAGCCCCAGCATTTT
TRBV7-2	-	TRBJ2-7	TRBD2	CASSLIPQAGGYEQYF	TGTGCCAGCAGCTTAATCCCCCAAGCGGGAGGGTACGAGCAGTACTTC
TRBV11-3	-	TRBJ2-1	TRBD1	CASSGPGQGHNEQFF	TGTGCCAGCAGCGGTCCGGGACAGGGTCACAATGAGCAGTTCTTC
TRBV28	-	TRBJ2-7	-	CASRPQGEGDEQYF	TGTGCCAGCAGGCCCCAAGGGGAGGGGGACGAGCAGTACTTC
TRBV30	-	TRBJ1-1	-	CAWSYPDKNTEAFF	TGTGCCTGGAGTTACCCGGACAAGAACACTGAAGCTTTCTTT
TRBV6-5	-	TRBJ1-2	TRBD1	CASSSTGTENYGYTF	TGTGCCAGCAGTTCCACCGGGACAGAAAACTATGGCTACACCTTC
TRBV27	few	TRBJ2-7	TRBD2	CASSDLVREPYEQYF	TGTGCCAGCAGTGACTTAGTGCGGGAGCCCTACGAGCAGTACTTC
TRBV21-1	-	TRBJ2-5	-	CASSKNRRGSQGETQYF	TGTGCCAGCAGCAAGAATCGGCGGGGCTCACAGGGGGAGACCCAGTACTTC
TRBV6-6	-	TRBJ2-7	TRBD2	CASRPTSGGGYEQYF	TGTGCCAGCAGACCGACTAGCGGGGGGGGTTACGAGCAGTACTTC
TRBV5-8	-	TRBJ1-2	-	CASSLVSGGSYGYTF	TGTGCCAGCAGCTTGGTATCCGGGGGGTCCTATGGCTACACCTTC
TRBV21-1	-	TRBJ2-5	-	CASSKGSIDSYKQETQYF	TGTGCCAGCAGCAAAGGAAGTATTGACTCTTATAAACAAGAGACCCAGTACTTC
TRBV7-2	-	TRBJ1-1	-	CASSRDRNTEAFF	TGTGCCAGCAGCCGTGACAGGAACACTGAAGCTTTCTTT
TRBV28	few	TRBJ1-1	-	CASSFGTYTSEAFF	TGTGCCAGCAGTTTCGGGACATATACCTCCGAAGCTTTCTTT